This T cell receptor (beta chain) appears in the sequencing data of a study of T cell changes during pregnancy in multiple sclerosis (dated by TCRdb to the late 2010s). With respect to the entire study: Changes in the T cell repertoire over the course of pregnancy were examined in this study in women with multiple sclerosis.

V was cut back by 1 base and J by 4 bases, leaving a gap of 17 bases between them. For CDR1 and CDR2, the germline V gene lists SGHRS and YFSETQ. Including cysteine and phenylalanine, the CDR3 has 16 amino acids. Of the read, only the CDR3 DNA is kept; its 48 bases are in frame from base 1. This clone came up a few times. Its antigen remains unidentified. Base qualities are missing; no much larger clone stands one base away. Library preparation used the immunoSEQ multiplex PCR assay. TCRdb limited this immuneACCESS table to in-frame rearrangements with V and J called. A share of clones is missing; checked studies link under half to unresolved V genes, and the rest is unexplained. The sample table shows tens of thousands of clones, and around 90% are seen once. The top ten clones comprise over 0.65% of the sample.

This receptor was obtained from a female donor in good health, enrolled as a control in a pregnancy study. The sample in question was CD4+ T cells from peripheral blood mononuclear cells, obtained in the second trimester of pregnancy. This chain joins TRBV5-1 to TRBJ1-2; too little of a D gene remains to name it. The CDR3 has the sequence CASSLRGPREGYGYTF. The sequence in DNA is TGCGCCAGCAGCTTGAGAGGCCCCCGTGAAGGCTATGGCTACACCTTC.